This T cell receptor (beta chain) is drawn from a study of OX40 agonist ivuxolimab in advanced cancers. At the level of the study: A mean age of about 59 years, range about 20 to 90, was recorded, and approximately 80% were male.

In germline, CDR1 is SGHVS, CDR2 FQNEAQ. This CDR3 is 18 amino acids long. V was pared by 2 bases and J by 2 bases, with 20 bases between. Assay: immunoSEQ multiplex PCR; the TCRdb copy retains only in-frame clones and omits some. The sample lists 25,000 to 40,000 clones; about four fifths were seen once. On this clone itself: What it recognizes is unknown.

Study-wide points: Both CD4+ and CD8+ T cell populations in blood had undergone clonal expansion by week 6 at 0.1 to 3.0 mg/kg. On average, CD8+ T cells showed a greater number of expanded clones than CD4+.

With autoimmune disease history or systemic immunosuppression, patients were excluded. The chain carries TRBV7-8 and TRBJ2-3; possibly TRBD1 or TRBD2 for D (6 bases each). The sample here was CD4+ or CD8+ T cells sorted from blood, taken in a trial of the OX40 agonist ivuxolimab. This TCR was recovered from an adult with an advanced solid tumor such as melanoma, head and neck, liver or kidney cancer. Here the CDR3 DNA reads TGTGCCAGCAGCTTACCCGCCGGGGGCGCCAGCCTCACAGATACGCAGTATTTT. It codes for CASSLPAGGASLTDTQYF.